A selection of T cell receptor beta chains follows, all from one sample in a study of PD-L1 blockade in urothelial cancer. Sequencing used immunoSEQ multiplex PCR; TCRdb keeps in-frame clones, though not all of them. The data hold some 50,000 clones, with 70% to 90% observed a single time. The input for sequencing was PBMCs, taken around atezolizumab (anti-PD-L1) treatment. All receptors derive from a man aged 50 to 60 with urothelial cancer. The CDR3 runs from the conserved cysteine through the conserved F or W. A D gene is named only where the DNA matches it firmly. Expanded clones get a size class; other rows say once, few or many, or leave the size out.

j_gene	d_gene	abundance	v_gene	CDR3aa	CDR3nt
TRBJ1-6	TRBD1	.	TRBV19	CASSSGTGGNLNSPLHF	TGTGCCAGTAGTTCCGGGACAGGGGGTAACCTTAATTCACCCCTCCACTTT
TRBJ1-5	.	.	TRBV6-8	CASSYSSSNSNQPQHF	TGTGCCAGCAGTTACTCGTCTTCTAATAGCAATCAGCCCCAGCATTTT
TRBJ2-2	TRBD1	once	TRBV29-1	CSVGSGGLNTGELFF	TGCAGCGTTGGGTCAGGGGGCTTGAACACCGGGGAGCTGTTTTTT
TRBJ1-2	TRBD1	.	TRBV6-6	CASSPDRVVFYGYTF	TGTGCCAGCAGTCCTGACAGGGTAGTTTTCTATGGCTACACCTTC
TRBJ2-1	TRBD2	.	TRBV18	CASSPYTGTSSYNEQFF	TGTGCCAGCTCACCATACACCGGGACTAGCAGCTACAATGAGCAGTTCTTC
TRBJ2-2	TRBD2	.	TRBV5-1	CASSLARLAGGLNTGELFF	TGCGCCAGCAGCTTGGCCCGACTAGCGGGGGGGCTGAACACCGGGGAGCTGTTTTTT
TRBJ1-1	.	.	TRBV4-3	CASSQESRTATSGAYTEAFF	TGCGCCAGCAGCCAAGAATCGCGGACAGCGACGAGTGGCGCTTACACTGAAGCTTTCTTT
TRBJ2-6	.	.	TRBV6-1	CASSDRQQFHSGANVLTF	TGTGCCAGCAGTGACCGACAGCAATTCCACTCTGGGGCCAACGTCCTGACTTTC
TRBJ2-7	TRBD2	.	TRBV27	CASRPAGAGEQYF	TGTGCCAGCAGACCAGCGGGAGCCGGTGAGCAGTACTTC
TRBJ2-2	.	medium-sized	TRBV27	CASSHTGWNTGELFF	TGTGCCAGCAGCCACACAGGGTGGAACACCGGGGAGCTGTTTTTT
TRBJ2-2	TRBD2	.	TRBV10-2	CASTSGTNTGELFF	TGCGCCAGCACTAGCGGGACTAACACCGGGGAGCTGTTTTTT
TRBJ1-3	.	.	TRBV4-1	CASSQVGGNTIYF	TGCGCCAGCAGCCAAGTGGGGGGGAACACCATATATTTT
TRBJ2-1	.	.	TRBV5-4	CASSLTDLVQGEQFF	TGTGCCAGCAGCTTAACTGACTTGGTGCAGGGTGAGCAGTTCTTC
TRBJ2-3	TRBD2	.	TRBV27	CASSFGTSGRWTDTQYF	TGTGCCAGCAGTTTTGGGACTAGCGGGAGGTGGACAGATACGCAGTATTTT
TRBJ2-1	.	medium-sized	TRBV4-1	CASSQGQGTYNEQFF	TGCGCCAGCAGCCAAGGGCAGGGGACCTACAATGAGCAGTTCTTC
TRBJ1-2	.	.	TRBV7-9	CASSLDGAYYGYTF	TGTGCCAGCAGCTTAGATGGGGCTTACTATGGCTACACCTTC
TRBJ2-4	TRBD1	.	TRBV5-1	CASSSNRDRENIQYF	TGCGCCAGCAGCTCAAACCGGGACAGGGAAAACATTCAGTACTTC
TRBJ2-7	.	.	TRBV25-1	CASTPRGSFYEQYF	TGTGCCAGCACCCCCCGGGGGAGTTTCTACGAGCAGTACTTC
TRBJ2-7	.	few	TRBV7-2	CASSPPYEQYF	TGTGCCAGCAGCCCCCCTTACGAGCAGTACTTC
TRBJ2-3	.	.	TRBV14	CASSQVVGRTDTQYF	TGTGCCAGCAGCCAAGTCGTGGGGCGCACAGATACGCAGTATTTT